Many counts were recorded for the clone carrying this T cell receptor beta chain. This sample was taken from a study of early T cells in non-severe SARS-CoV-2 infection. CDR3 size: 13 residues. Looked up from germline, CDR1 is DFQATT and CDR2 is SNEGSKA (reference sequence). Trimming took 6 bases from V and 9 from J, leaving 18 bases between them. TCRdb re-analysed the 5' RACE reads in MiXCR, keeping a single row per CDR3 protein. The profile shows about 38,000 distinct CDR3 sequences, about 5% of them singletons. The V call is TRBV20-1, the J call TRBJ1-3; D is unclear. The sequenced sample was whole blood. This sequence originates from an adult who was a healthcare worker with PCR-confirmed SARS-CoV-2 infection or an uninfected control (not recorded which). CDR3 residues: CSALGNSAGTIYF. CDR3 DNA: TGCAGTGCCCTGGGGAATTCCGCCGGCACCATATATTTT.